The 15 T cell receptor beta chains below come from one sample, sequenced in a study of post-analysis software for immune sequencing data. Study-level points and caveats: The study found TRBV5-6, TRBV5-1 and TRBV20-1 among roughly 5 TRBV segments more frequent in patients than controls.

Unique molecular identifiers tagged the TCR beta cDNA libraries. TCRdb independently ran MiXCR on the PCR reads; one entry per CDR3 protein. This sample has roughly 540,000 distinct CDR3 sequences, with approximately 31% found just once. Which antigens these TCRs recognize remains unknown. The sample taken for sequencing was blood. These receptors all stem from a girl between 2 and 17 years old with multiple sclerosis.

The V and J genes are TRBV11-2 and TRBJ2-1; TRBD1 matches at 12 bases. This CDR3 region has 16 residues. With V trimmed by 1 base and J by 6 bases, 4 bases remained unmatched. Germline V gene sequence: CDR1 SGHAT, CDR2 FQNNGV. CDR3 DNA: TGTGCCAGCAGCTTAGTCCTGGGACAGGGGGCCAATGAGCAGTTCTTC. This gives the protein CASSLVLGQGANEQFF.

The rearrangement uses TRBV6-6 and TRBJ1-1; D is unresolved. The CDR3 covers 14 residues. CDR1 is MNHNY and CDR2 is SVGAGI in the germline V gene (reference sequence). Trimming shortened V by 2 bases and J by 13 bases, and 20 bases separated the two germline ends. The CDR3: CASSYRSALGMGFF. CDR3 sequence (DNA): TGTGCCAGCAGTTACCGTAGCGCCTTGGGGATGGGTTTCTTT.

This clonotype was counted only a few times. The chain joins TRBV10-2 to TRBJ1-2; D is unclear. The CDR3 spans 15 residues. CDR1 is WSHSY and CDR2 is SAAADI in the germline V gene. The V end was cut by 10 bases, the J end by 0 bases, with 18 bases between. CDR3 loop: CATPRSEGSNYGYTF. The CDR3 DNA sequence: TGCGCCACCCCTAGGAGTGAAGGTTCTAACTATGGCTACACCTTC.

A note on this clonotype: A much larger clone differs by one base, so this may be a read error. The chain combines TRBV12-3 or TRBV12-4 with TRBJ1-4, with D hard to call. V was pared by 6 bases and J by 7 bases, with 15 bases between. This CDR3 has 14 residues. The CDR3 coding sequence is TGTGCCAGCAGGCTCCAGGAAAGCGTTGAAAAACTGTTTTTT. Its protein is CASRLQESVEKLFF.

The table lists this clonotype with many counts. The V and J genes are TRBV2 and TRBJ2-5, with no clear D. Germline V gene sequence: CDR1 SNHLY, CDR2 FYNNEI. This CDR3 has 12 amino acids. Trimming pared 7 bases from V and 2 bases from J, leaving 8 bases between. This CDR3 is CASKEAQETQYF. CDR3 bases: TGTGCCAGCAAGGAAGCTCAAGAGACCCAGTACTTC.

Here the CDR3 DNA reads TGTGCCAGCAGCCAACATGGGGCATACAATGAGCAGTTCTTC. Amino acid sequence: CASSQHGAYNEQFF. This chain connects TRBV3-1 to TRBJ2-1; a possible D gene is TRBD1 (5 bases). With 2 bases removed from V and 4 bases from J, the gap between germline ends came to 9 bases. Germline V lookup: CDR1 LGHDT, CDR2 YNNKEL (reference sequence). The CDR3 sequence is 14 residues long.

For this clonotype: At one end, the junction sequence differs from germline, possibly due to a read error. The genes are TRBV4-1 and TRBJ1-1, with TRBD1 matching 7 bases. Germline assignment: CDR1 MGHRA and CDR2 YSYEKL. The CDR3 extends over 15 amino acids. Written as DNA, the CDR3 is TGCGCCGGCAGCAGTCGTGGAGGGGGCTATACTGAAGCTTTCTTT. This translates into CAGSSRGGGYTEAFF.

The chain links TRBV20-1 to TRBJ2-3, with D possibly being TRBD2 (6 bases). This CDR3 has 12 residues. Trimming took off 6 bases at V and 5 bases at J, with 12 bases between the two ends. Germline lookup yields CDR1 DFQATT and CDR2 SNEGSKA (reference sequence). The CDR3 region is CSASGGRDTQYF. The CDR3 nucleotides read TGCAGTGCCTCCGGGGGTCGAGATACGCAGTATTTT.

V usage is TRBV7-9 and J usage is TRBJ2-3; D is possibly TRBD2 (6 bases). The CDR3 covers 16 residues. V was cut by 2 bases and J by 2 bases, with 14 bases left in between. Germline values: CDR1 SEHNR, CDR2 FQNEAQ (reference sequence). The CDR3 nucleotides are TGTGCCAGCAGCTTACCCCGGAGGGATATCACAGATACGCAGTATTTT. It specifies CASSLPRRDITDTQYF.

The V call is TRBV12-3 or TRBV12-4, the J call TRBJ2-1, with TRBD2 matching over 7 bases. The CDR3 is 15 amino acids. J gave up 7 bases and V 3 bases, and 9 bases lay outside the gene matches. The CDR3: CASSFRALARNEQFF. CDR3 coding DNA: TGTGCCAGCAGTTTCCGGGCACTAGCGCGTAATGAGCAGTTCTTC.

The genes are TRBV27 and TRBJ2-3, with D uncertain. Trimming took off 6 bases at V and 0 bases at J, with 13 bases between the two ends. Germline V lookup: CDR1 MNHEY, CDR2 SMNVEV (reference sequence). The CDR3 loop spans 15 amino acids. The CDR3 nucleotides are TGTGCCAGCAGCCCGAACCAAATTAGCACAGATACGCAGTATTTT. Residues: CASSPNQISTDTQYF.

The chain has TRBV6-6 and TRBJ2-6, with D perhaps TRBD1 (5 bases). This CDR3 spans 17 amino acids. Germline loops: CDR1 MNHNY, CDR2 SVGAGI (reference sequence). V was pared by 1 base and J by 0 bases, with 10 bases between. This chain's CDR3 is CASSYFPQVSGANVLTF. CDR3 DNA: TGTGCCAGCAGTTACTTTCCACAGGTCTCTGGGGCCAACGTCCTGACTTTC.

This clonotype was found a few times. This rearrangement joins TRBV7-2 to TRBJ2-1, with 11 bases that match TRBD2. There are 15 residues in the CDR3. Germline CDR1 reads SGHTA; CDR2 reads FQGNSA. The V segment lost 8 bases and the J segment 4 bases; nucleotides outside the gene matches: 7. The CDR3 region has the DNA TGTGCCAGCGGCACTAGCGGGGGTACGTACAATGAGCAGTTCTTC. Translation gives CASGTSGGTYNEQFF.

This chain connects TRBV10-3 to TRBJ1-1, with 7 positions matching TRBD1. The V and J ends lost 6 bases and 1 base, in that order; junction bases with no gene match: 2. Germline CDR1 is ENHRY and CDR2 is SYGVKD. The CDR3 length is 13 residues. CDR3: CAISGTANTEAFF. The CDR3 DNA reads as TGTGCCATCAGCGGGACAGCGAACACTGAAGCTTTCTTT.

This chain uses TRBV7-2 with TRBJ2-7, with D possibly TRBD1 on 6 matching bases. Trimming shortened V by 5 bases and J by 1 base, and 15 bases separated the two germline ends. This CDR3 spans 15 amino acids. The germline V gene encodes CDR1 SGHTA and CDR2 FQGNSA. The CDR3 DNA is TGTGCCAGCAGCCCGGATCCAGGGGTTTCCTACGAGCAGTACTTC. This codes for CASSPDPGVSYEQYF.